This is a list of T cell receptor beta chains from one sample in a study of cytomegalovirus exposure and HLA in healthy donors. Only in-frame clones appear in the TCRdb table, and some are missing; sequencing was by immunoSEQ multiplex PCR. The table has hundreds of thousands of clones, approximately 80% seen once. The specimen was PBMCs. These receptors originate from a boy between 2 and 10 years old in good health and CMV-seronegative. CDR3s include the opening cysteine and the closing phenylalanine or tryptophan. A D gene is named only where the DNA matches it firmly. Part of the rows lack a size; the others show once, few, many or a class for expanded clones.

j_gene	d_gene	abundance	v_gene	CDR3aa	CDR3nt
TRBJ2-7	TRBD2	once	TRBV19	CASSIDTSGSPGEYF	TGTGCCAGTAGTATAGACACTAGCGGGAGTCCTGGGGAGTACTTC
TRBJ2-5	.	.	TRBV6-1	CASSEARQGYKRPQYF	TGTGCCAGCAGTGAAGCACGGCAGGGCTACAAGAGACCCCAGTACTTC
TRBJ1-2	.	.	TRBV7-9	CASSLEAAGYGYTF	TGTGCCAGCAGCTTAGAAGCGGCGGGCTATGGCTACACCTTC
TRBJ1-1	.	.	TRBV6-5	CASSFGTMNTEAFF	TGTGCCAGCAGCTTTGGCACCATGAACACTGAAGCTTTCTTT
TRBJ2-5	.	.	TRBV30	CAWSPGGWQETQYF	TGTGCCTGGAGTCCAGGGGGGTGGCAAGAGACCCAGTACTTC
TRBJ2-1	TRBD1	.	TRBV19	CASSIGQGGSYNEQFF	TGTGCCAGTAGTATTGGACAGGGTGGGTCCTACAATGAGCAGTTCTTC
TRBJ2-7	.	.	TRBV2	CASSDYYEQYF	TGTGCCAGCAGTGATTATTACGAGCAGTACTTC
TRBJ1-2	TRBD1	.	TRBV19	CASSEQGATNYGYTF	TGTGCCAGTAGTGAACAGGGGGCAACAAACTATGGCTACACCTTC
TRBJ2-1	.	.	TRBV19	CASSWRVGAESYNEQFF	TGTGCCAGTAGCTGGCGAGTCGGTGCGGAGTCCTACAATGAGCAGTTCTTC
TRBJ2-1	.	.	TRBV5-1	CASSLKGANEQFF	TGCGCCAGCAGCTTGAAAGGGGCGAATGAGCAGTTCTTC
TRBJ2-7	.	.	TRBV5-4	CASSPEAGSYEQYF	TGTGCCAGCAGCCCGGAGGCGGGGTCCTACGAGCAGTACTTC
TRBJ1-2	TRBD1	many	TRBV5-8	CASSVQGANYGYTF	TGTGCCAGCAGCGTTCAGGGGGCTAACTATGGCTACACCTTC
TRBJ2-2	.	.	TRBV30	CAWRGLGTGELFF	TGTGCCTGGAGGGGGCTCGGGACCGGGGAGCTGTTTTTT
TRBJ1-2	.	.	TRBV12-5	CASGPPTTPGIYGYTF	TGTGCTAGTGGTCCACCCACCACCCCAGGGATCTATGGCTACACCTTC
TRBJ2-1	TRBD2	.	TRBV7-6	CASTPWTSGTYNEQFF	TGTGCCAGCACCCCGTGGACTAGCGGGACCTACAATGAGCAGTTCTTC
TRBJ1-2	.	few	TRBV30	CAWSADSYGYTF	TGTGCCTGGAGTGCCGACAGCTATGGCTACACCTTC
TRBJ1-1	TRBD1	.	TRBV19	CASIVGDRGNTEAFF	TGTGCCAGTATTGTAGGGGACAGGGGGAACACTGAAGCTTTCTTT
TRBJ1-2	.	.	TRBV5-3	CARSLDRPYGYTF	TGTGCCAGAAGCTTGGACAGGCCCTATGGCTACACCTTC
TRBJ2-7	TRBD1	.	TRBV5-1	CASSLAGDSSYEQYF	TGCGCCAGCAGCTTGGCCGGGGACAGCTCCTACGAGCAGTACTTC
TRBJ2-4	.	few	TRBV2	CASSENGFTNIQYF	TGTGCCAGCAGTGAAAACGGGTTTACGAACATTCAGTACTTC
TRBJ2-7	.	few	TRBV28	CASSDTGQRNEQYF	TGTGCCAGCAGTGACACCGGACAGCGTAACGAGCAGTACTTC
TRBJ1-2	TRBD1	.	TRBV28	CASSFQDRGNPNYGYTF	TGTGCCAGCAGTTTCCAGGACAGGGGCAATCCTAACTATGGCTACACCTTC
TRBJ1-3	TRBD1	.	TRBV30	CAWSRQGDTIYF	TGTGCCTGGAGTCGACAGGGGGACACCATATATTTT
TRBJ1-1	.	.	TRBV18	CASSPPGITMNTEAFF	TGTGCCAGCTCACCACCGGGCATTACCATGAACACTGAAGCTTTCTTT
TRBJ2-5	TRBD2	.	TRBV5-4	CASSFSGAETQYF	TGTGCCAGCAGCTTTAGCGGGGCAGAGACCCAGTACTTC
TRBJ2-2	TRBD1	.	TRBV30	CATAGTGTPEPWTGELFF	TGTGCAACGGCCGGGACAGGGACCCCAGAGCCGTGGACCGGGGAGCTGTTTTTT
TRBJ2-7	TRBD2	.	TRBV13	CASSLGFPAGYEQYF	TGTGCCAGCAGCTTAGGCTTTCCAGCGGGGTACGAGCAGTACTTC
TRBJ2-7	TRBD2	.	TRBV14	CASSQEDLAGYEQYF	TGTGCCAGCAGCCAGGAGGACTTAGCGGGATACGAGCAGTACTTC
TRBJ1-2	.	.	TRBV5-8	CASSAAGTTIYGYTF	TGTGCCAGCAGCGCCGCCGGGACAACTATCTATGGCTACACCTTC
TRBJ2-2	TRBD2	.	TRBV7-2	CASRGLAGGPLTGELFF	TGTGCCAGCAGGGGACTAGCGGGAGGGCCCCTCACCGGGGAGCTGTTTTTT
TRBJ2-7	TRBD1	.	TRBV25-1	CASSEWAGGPNEQYF	TGTGCCAGCAGTGAATGGGCAGGGGGCCCCAACGAGCAGTACTTC
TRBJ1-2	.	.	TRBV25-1	CASTDRSYGYTF	TGTGCCAGCACCGACAGGAGCTATGGCTACACCTTC
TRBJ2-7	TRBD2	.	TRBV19	CASSLAGETTYEQYF	TGTGCCAGTAGTTTAGCGGGAGAAACGACCTACGAGCAGTACTTC
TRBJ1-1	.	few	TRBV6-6	CASSSRVAGTEAFF	TGTGCCAGCAGTTCCCGGGTGGCCGGCACTGAAGCTTTCTTT
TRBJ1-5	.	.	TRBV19	CASRRTWTEQLQPQHF	TGTGCCAGCAGACGAACCTGGACAGAGCAACTACAGCCCCAGCATTTT
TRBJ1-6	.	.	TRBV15	CATSRDRYNSPLHF	TGTGCCACCAGCAGAGACCGTTATAATTCACCCCTCCACTTT
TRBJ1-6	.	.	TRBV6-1	CASSEEPLYNSPLHF	TGTGCCAGCAGTGAAGAGCCCCTCTATAATTCACCCCTCCACTTT
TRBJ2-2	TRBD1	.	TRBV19	CASSIATDRGIGELFF	TGTGCCAGTAGTATAGCAACGGACAGGGGTATCGGGGAGCTGTTTTTT
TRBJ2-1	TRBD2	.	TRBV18	CASSPLAGGYNEQFF	TGTGCCAGCTCACCACTAGCGGGGGGATACAATGAGCAGTTCTTC
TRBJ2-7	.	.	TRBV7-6	CASSLGRGGPYEQYF	TGTGCCAGCAGCTTGGGCAGGGGTGGTCCTTACGAGCAGTACTTC
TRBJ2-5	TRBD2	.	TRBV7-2	CASSSRTSGRETQYF	TGTGCCAGCAGCTCCCGGACTAGCGGGCGAGAGACCCAGTACTTC
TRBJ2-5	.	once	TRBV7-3	CASSTNGEETQYF	TGTGCCAGCAGCACCAACGGGGAAGAGACCCAGTACTTC
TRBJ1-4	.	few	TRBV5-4	CASSHKQRTATNEKLFF	TGTGCCAGCAGCCATAAACAGAGGACTGCAACTAATGAAAAACTGTTTTTT
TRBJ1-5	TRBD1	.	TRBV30	CAWSAQGANQPQHF	TGTGCCTGGAGTGCGCAGGGGGCAAATCAGCCCCAGCATTTT
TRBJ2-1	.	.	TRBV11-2	CASSPWETNEQFF	TGTGCCAGCAGCCCCTGGGAGACCAATGAGCAGTTCTTC
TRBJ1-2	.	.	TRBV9	CASSKYGGPDGYGYTF	TGTGCCAGCAGCAAGTACGGGGGACCGGACGGCTATGGCTACACCTTC
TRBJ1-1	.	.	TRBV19	CASSTHGGASTEAFF	TGTGCCAGTAGTACACATGGGGGCGCCAGCACTGAAGCTTTCTTT
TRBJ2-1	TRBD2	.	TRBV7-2	CASSLATTSVYNEQFF	TGTGCCAGCAGCTTAGCGACTACTAGCGTTTACAATGAGCAGTTCTTC
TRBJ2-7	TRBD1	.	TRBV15	CATSRAYTLTGTGYSYEQYF	TGTGCCACCAGCAGAGCTTATACGTTAACCGGGACAGGGTACTCCTACGAGCAGTACTTC